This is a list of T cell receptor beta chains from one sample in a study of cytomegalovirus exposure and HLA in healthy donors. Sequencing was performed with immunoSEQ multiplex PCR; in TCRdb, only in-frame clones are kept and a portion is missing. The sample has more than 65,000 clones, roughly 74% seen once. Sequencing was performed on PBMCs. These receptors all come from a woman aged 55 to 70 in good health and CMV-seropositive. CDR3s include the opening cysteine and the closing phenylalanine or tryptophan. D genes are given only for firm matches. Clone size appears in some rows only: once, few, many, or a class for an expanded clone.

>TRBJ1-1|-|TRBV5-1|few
CASSLAGRNTEAFF
TGCGCCAGCAGCTTGGCCGGGAGGAACACTGAAGCTTTCTTT
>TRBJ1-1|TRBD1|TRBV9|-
CASSSTGVDTEAFF
TGTGCCAGCAGCTCCACAGGGGTGGACACTGAAGCTTTCTTT
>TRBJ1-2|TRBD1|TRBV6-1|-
CASDRDYGYTF
TGTGCCAGTGACAGGGACTATGGCTACACCTTC
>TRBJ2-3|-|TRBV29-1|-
CSAGGTAESPDTQYF
TGCAGCGCGGGGGGGACAGCCGAGAGCCCCGATACGCAGTATTTT
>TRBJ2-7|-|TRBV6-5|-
CASSYSIASSYEQYF
TGTGCCAGCAGTTACTCGATCGCGAGCTCCTACGAGCAGTACTTC
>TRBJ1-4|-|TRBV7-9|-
CASSLPRGRPATNEKLFF
TGTGCCAGCAGCTTGCCCCGCGGGCGCCCCGCAACTAATGAAAAACTGTTTTTT
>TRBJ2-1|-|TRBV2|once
CASREGQAPYNEQFF
TGTGCCAGCAGAGAAGGGCAGGCTCCCTACAATGAGCAGTTCTTC
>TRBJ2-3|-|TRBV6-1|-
CASTDIIKGDTQYF
TGTGCCAGCACTGACATTATCAAGGGGGATACGCAGTATTTT
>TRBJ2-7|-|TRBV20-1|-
CSARLKYEQYF
TGCAGTGCGCGCCTTAAGTACGAGCAGTACTTC
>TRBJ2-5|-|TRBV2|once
CATSRGETQYF
TGTGCCACCTCTCGGGGAGAGACCCAGTACTTC
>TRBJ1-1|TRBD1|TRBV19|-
CASSIGRGQGMGAFF
TGTGCCAGTAGTATAGGCAGGGGACAGGGGATGGGAGCTTTCTTT
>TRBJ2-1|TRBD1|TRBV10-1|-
CASSSTGGDYNEQFF
TGCGCCAGCAGTTCTACAGGGGGCGATTACAATGAGCAGTTCTTC
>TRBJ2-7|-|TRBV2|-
CASQEDTYEQYF
TGTGCCAGCCAGGAGGATACCTACGAGCAGTACTTC
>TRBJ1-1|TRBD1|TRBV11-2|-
CASSFHRDRAFDSTEAFF
TGTGCCAGCAGCTTTCACCGGGACAGGGCTTTCGACAGCACTGAAGCTTTCTTT
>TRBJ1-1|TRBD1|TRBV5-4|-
CASSLKGAVNTEAFF
TGTGCCAGCAGCTTGAAGGGGGCGGTAAACACTGAAGCTTTCTTT
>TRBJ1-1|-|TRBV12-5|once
CASGYRGLNTEAFF
TGTGCTAGTGGTTATCGGGGATTGAACACTGAAGCTTTCTTT
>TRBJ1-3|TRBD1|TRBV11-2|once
CASSKGQALGNTIYF
TGTGCCAGCAGCAAGGGACAGGCTCTTGGAAACACCATATATTTT